A selection of T cell receptor beta chains follows, all from one sample in a study of blood T cells in healthy people across ages. Via MiXCR, TCRdb re-called the 5' RACE reads, giving one row per CDR3 protein. The sample has over 500,000 distinct CDR3 sequences; 25% to 35% are singletons. The same specimen was also included in a second study, on T cells of mothers and their children.

Sequenced sample: blood. These receptors all stem from a boy aged 2 to 10 in good health. The CDR3 runs from the conserved cysteine through the conserved F or W. D genes are given only for firm matches. Size is omitted from some rows. Given values are once, few, many or a class for expanded clones.

v_gene	abundance	j_gene	d_gene	CDR3aa	CDR3nt
TRBV6-5	-	TRBJ2-5	TRBD2	CASSYSLGTSGGAETQYF	TGTGCCAGCAGTTACTCCCTGGGGACTAGCGGGGGGGCAGAGACCCAGTACTTC
TRBV7-9	few	TRBJ2-7	TRBD1	CASSLVSQGAYEQYF	TGTGCCAGCAGCTTAGTCAGTCAGGGGGCCTACGAGCAGTACTTC
TRBV12-3/TRBV12-4	many	TRBJ2-5	-	CASSLVSGETQYF	TGTGCCAGCAGTTTAGTAAGTGGAGAGACCCAGTACTTC
TRBV6-1	few	TRBJ1-1	TRBD1	CASRELPGQGGTEAFF	TGTGCCAGCAGGGAATTACCGGGACAGGGGGGAACTGAAGCTTTCTTT
TRBV10-3	-	TRBJ2-1	TRBD2	CAISELGLAAYNEQFF	TGTGCCATCAGTGAGTTAGGACTAGCGGCCTACAATGAGCAGTTCTTC
TRBV7-9	few	TRBJ2-5	TRBD2	CASRQRTSQLKRETQYF	TGTGCCAGCAGACAAAGGACTAGCCAGTTGAAACGAGAGACCCAGTACTTC
TRBV29-1	-	TRBJ2-3	TRBD2	CSGEGLAGVDTQYF	TGCAGCGGAGAAGGACTAGCGGGAGTTGATACGCAGTATTTT
TRBV15	-	TRBJ1-5	-	CATSRVRSKSNQPQHF	TGTGCCACCAGCAGAGTCCGCAGCAAAAGCAATCAGCCCCAGCATTTT
TRBV5-1	-	TRBJ2-5	TRBD2	CASSFTSGRETQYF	TGCGCCAGCAGCTTCACTAGCGGGAGAGAGACCCAGTACTTC
TRBV20-1	-	TRBJ1-4	-	CSAREEVSGGNNEKLFF	TGCAGTGCTAGAGAGGAGGTCTCGGGCGGGAATAATGAAAAACTGTTTTTT
TRBV10-3	few	TRBJ2-5	TRBD2	CASTPTREPETQYF	TGTGCCAGCACTCCCACGCGGGAGCCAGAGACCCAGTACTTC
TRBV7-2	few	TRBJ1-3	-	CASSLYGAGNTIYF	TGTGCCAGCAGCTTATATGGGGCTGGAAACACCATATATTTT
TRBV3-1	-	TRBJ1-1	-	CASSQTPPTEAFF	TGTGCCAGCAGCCAGACCCCTCCCACTGAAGCTTTCTTT
TRBV7-8	-	TRBJ1-2	-	CASSLATADGYTF	TGTGCCAGCAGCTTAGCTACAGCGGATGGCTACACCTTC
TRBV11-1	few	TRBJ2-2	-	CASSFSYTGELFF	TGTGCCAGCAGCTTCTCATACACCGGGGAGCTGTTTTTT
TRBV18	few	TRBJ2-7	-	CASSPPGNYEQYF	TGTGCCAGCTCACCACCGGGCAACTACGAGCAGTACTTC
TRBV25-1	-	TRBJ2-2	-	CASSSDRNSNTGELFF	TGTGCCAGCAGTTCCGACAGAAACTCCAACACCGGGGAGCTGTTTTTT
TRBV4-3	-	TRBJ2-1	-	CASSQEPGSGGNEQFF	TGCGCCAGCAGCCAAGAACCGGGATCAGGAGGGAATGAGCAGTTCTTC
TRBV9	few	TRBJ1-4	-	CASSVEAGRENEKLFF	TGTGCCAGCAGCGTAGAGGCGGGTCGGGAAAATGAAAAACTGTTTTTT
TRBV6-2/TRBV6-3	many	TRBJ2-5	TRBD1	CASSGTEETQYF	TGTGCCAGCAGCGGGACAGAAGAGACCCAGTACTTC
TRBV10-2	few	TRBJ2-7	TRBD1	CASSEPGTGGYEQYF	TGCGCCAGCAGTGAACCCGGGACAGGGGGGTACGAGCAGTACTTC
TRBV29-1	few	TRBJ2-7	-	CSVEKGGYEQYF	TGCAGCGTTGAAAAGGGTGGGTACGAGCAGTACTTC
TRBV9	few	TRBJ2-3	-	CASSPDRGRPDTQYF	TGTGCCAGCAGCCCGGACCGGGGTCGTCCAGATACGCAGTATTTT
TRBV20-1	-	TRBJ2-4	TRBD1	CSGTGRGRNIQYF	TGCAGCGGAACGGGCAGGGGGAGAAACATTCAGTACTTC
TRBV5-8	few	TRBJ1-1	-	CASSLGYRVEAFF	TGTGCCAGCAGCTTGGGGTACAGGGTGGAAGCTTTCTTT
TRBV25-1	-	TRBJ2-2	-	CASSAIGRREANTGELFF	TGTGCCAGCAGTGCAATCGGACGTAGGGAGGCGAACACCGGGGAGCTGTTTTTT
TRBV4-2	-	TRBJ2-7	-	CASSRSDRTYEQYF	TGTGCCAGCAGCCGTAGTGACAGAACCTACGAGCAGTACTTC
TRBV3-1	-	TRBJ2-5	-	CASSQDRDPRETQYF	TGTGCCAGCAGCCAAGACCGGGACCCCCGGGAGACCCAGTACTTC
TRBV6-6	-	TRBJ2-1	TRBD2	CASSYYASGPYNEQFF	TGTGCCAGCAGTTACTATGCTAGCGGGCCTTACAATGAGCAGTTCTTC
TRBV12-3/TRBV12-4	-	TRBJ1-1	-	CASRLGRAEAFF	TGTGCCAGCAGACTGGGCCGCGCTGAAGCTTTCTTT
TRBV7-9	-	TRBJ2-7	TRBD1	CASSDEGAQGQYF	TGTGCCAGCAGCGACGAGGGGGCACAAGGTCAGTACTTC
TRBV6-2/TRBV6-3	few	TRBJ2-7	-	CASSPGGRLIYEQYF	TGTGCCAGCAGCCCCGGGGGACGACTAATCTACGAGCAGTACTTC
TRBV7-9	-	TRBJ2-1	-	CASSQSLSYNEQFF	TGTGCCAGCAGCCAAAGCCTGTCCTACAATGAGCAGTTCTTC
TRBV9	-	TRBJ2-7	-	CASSVEIGGDYEQYF	TGTGCCAGCAGCGTAGAGATAGGGGGAGACTACGAGCAGTACTTC
TRBV6-2/TRBV6-3	few	TRBJ2-7	-	CASSYSPLNYEQYF	TGTGCCAGCAGTTACTCCCCACTTAACTACGAGCAGTACTTC
TRBV28	few	TRBJ1-4	-	CASIGGEEKLFF	TGTGCCAGCATCGGGGGAGAGGAAAAACTGTTTTTT
TRBV5-1	few	TRBJ2-7	-	CASSYATETYEQYF	TGCGCCAGCAGCTACGCGACTGAAACCTACGAGCAGTACTTC
TRBV7-2	-	TRBJ2-5	-	CASSLKSGTQYF	TGTGCCAGCAGCTTAAAAAGCGGGACCCAGTACTTC
TRBV11-2	-	TRBJ2-6	-	CASSLEWSGANVLTF	TGTGCCAGCAGCTTAGAATGGTCTGGGGCCAACGTCCTGACTTTC